This is a list of T cell receptor beta chains from one sample in a study of blood T cell repertoires in COVID-19. Assay: immunoSEQ multiplex PCR; the TCRdb copy retains only in-frame clones and omits some. The sample comprises around 23,000 clones, around 79% of which are singletons, and around 7% rests with the top ten. The source material was peripheral blood. The receptors were gathered from a man in his fifties or sixties with COVID-19, enrolled during active disease. Each CDR3 is given with its conserved first and last residue. The D gene is left open where the match is weak. Only some rows state a clone size, as once, few, many or a class for expanded clones.

TRBJ2-5,TRBV2,.,.,TGTGCCAGCAGCGCCGATGGGCAACGCCAAGAGACCCAGTACTTC,CASSADGQRQETQYF
TRBJ2-7,TRBV7-6,.,TRBD1,TGTGCCAGCAGCCTAGGGACAGCTTCCTACGAGCAGTACTTC,CASSLGTASYEQYF
TRBJ2-1,TRBV3-1/TRBV3-2,.,TRBD2,TGTGCCAGCAGCGGACTAGCGGGGCCTTTCTACAATGAGCAGTTCTTC,CASSGLAGPFYNEQFF
TRBJ2-3,TRBV2,.,TRBD2,TGTGCCAGCCGACTAGCGGGGCCCTCTGATAGCACAGATACGCAGTATTTT,CASRLAGPSDSTDTQYF
TRBJ1-5,TRBV27,.,.,TGTGCCAGCAGTCAACGGACAGCCGATCAGCCCCAGCATTTT,CASSQRTADQPQHF
TRBJ1-3,TRBV10-3,.,.,TGTGCCATCAGTGAGTCATTGGGCGCGGGAAACACCATATATTTT,CAISESLGAGNTIYF
TRBJ2-7,TRBV28,.,.,TGTGCCGTCGAGGGCCAGGGGCGGGGGTCCTACGAGCAGTACTTC,CAVEGQGRGSYEQYF
TRBJ2-5,TRBV15,.,TRBD2,TGTGCCACCAGTTCGAGCGGGAGAATGCGAGAGACCCAGTACTTC,CATSSSGRMRETQYF
TRBJ1-4,TRBV4-1,.,TRBD1,TGCGCCAGCAGCCCTGGGACAGGGCGCGTTGCAACTAATGAAAAACTGTTTTTT,CASSPGTGRVATNEKLFF
TRBJ1-2,TRBV6-2/TRBV6-3,few,.,TGTGCCAGCAGTTCCCGCGGGGCCTTTGGCTACACCTTC,CASSSRGAFGYTF
TRBJ2-1,TRBV5-6,.,TRBD1,TGTGCCAGCTCCCGGGACAGGTCAATCGGTGAGCAGTTCTTC,CASSRDRSIGEQFF
TRBJ1-1,TRBV7-3,.,.,TGTGCCAGCAGCTTATTGGGCCAAGGCACTGAAGCTTTCTTT,CASSLLGQGTEAFF
TRBJ2-5,TRBV5-1,.,TRBD1,TGCGCCAGCAGCTCGGGGACAGGCGACAGGGAGACCCAGTACTTC,CASSSGTGDRETQYF
TRBJ1-2,TRBV11-2,once,TRBD1,TGTGCCAGCAGCGTGGACAGGGCCGCTGGCTACACCTTC,CASSVDRAAGYTF
TRBJ1-4,TRBV4-2,.,.,TGTGCCAGCAGCCAAGGCGGGTCAGGGGCCGAAAAACTGTTTTTT,CASSQGGSGAEKLFF
TRBJ2-1,TRBV24-1,.,.,TGTGCCACCAGTGCTGCTAGAAGCTCCTACAATGAGCAGTTCTTC,CATSAARSSYNEQFF
TRBJ1-1,TRBV5-1,few,.,TGCGCCAGCAGCTGGAGTTACAGGCTACAGAACACTGAAGCTTTCTTT,CASSWSYRLQNTEAFF
TRBJ1-1,TRBV6-5,.,TRBD1,TGTGCCAGCAGGACCGGACAGGGTTTGAACACTGAAGCTTTCTTT,CASRTGQGLNTEAFF
TRBJ2-5,TRBV6-1,.,TRBD1,TGTGCCACACGGGACAGGAGATCCCAAGAGACCCAGTACTTC,CATRDRRSQETQYF
TRBJ2-7,TRBV5-1,.,TRBD1,TGCGCCAGCAGCTCCACTGACAGGGGTTCCTACGAGCAGTACTTC,CASSSTDRGSYEQYF
TRBJ2-4,TRBV28,few,TRBD1,TGTGCCAGCAGACGTAGGACAGGGAACAAAAACATTCAGTACTTC,CASRRRTGNKNIQYF
TRBJ2-1,TRBV28,few,.,TGTGCCAGCGGAGTCCAGGGGAGTGAGCAGTTCTTC,CASGVQGSEQFF
TRBJ2-3,TRBV29-1,.,.,TGCAGCGTTGACCGAGCGTTCACAGATACGCAGTATTTT,CSVDRAFTDTQYF
TRBJ2-3,TRBV5-6,.,TRBD2,TGTGCCAGCAGCTTGACTAGCGGAGATACGCAGTATTTT,CASSLTSGDTQYF
TRBJ2-2,TRBV3-1/TRBV3-2,.,TRBD2,TGTGCCAGCAGCCACGGGGGGACCGGGGAGCTGTTTTTT,CASSHGGTGELFF
TRBJ2-1,TRBV9,medium-sized,TRBD2,TGTGCCAGCAGCGTAGGGCATAGCGGGAGGGCCGATGAGCAGTTCTTC,CASSVGHSGRADEQFF
TRBJ2-2,TRBV7-6,few,TRBD2,TGTGCCAGCAGCTTATATAGCGGGGGGAACACCGGGGAGCTGTTTTTT,CASSLYSGGNTGELFF
TRBJ2-2,TRBV2,.,TRBD1,TGTGCCAGCATTCGACAGGGATCCGGGGAGCTGTTTTTT,CASIRQGSGELFF
TRBJ2-3,TRBV18,.,.,TGTGCCAGCTCACCGTCAACCGGGAGCCTTAGCACAGATACGCAGTATTTT,CASSPSTGSLSTDTQYF
TRBJ1-2,TRBV4-1,.,TRBD1,TGCGCCAGCAGCCAGGCGACAGGGGGTGGCTATGGCTACACCTTC,CASSQATGGGYGYTF
TRBJ1-1,TRBV5-1,.,.,TGCGCCAGCAGCTTTGCTACCGGGACAGAAGCTTTCTTT,CASSFATGTEAFF
TRBJ2-3,TRBV18,.,TRBD1,TGTGCCAGCTCACCACCGGGACAGGGGAGAGGAGATACGCAGTATTTT,CASSPPGQGRGDTQYF
TRBJ1-3,TRBV24-1,.,.,TGTGCCACCAGTGCAGGGGAGTTCTCTGGAAACACCATATATTTT,CATSAGEFSGNTIYF
TRBJ2-6,TRBV7-2,.,.,TGTGCCAGCAGCGTCAACAGGATTCCTGGGGCCAACGTCCTGACTTTC,CASSVNRIPGANVLTF
TRBJ1-3,TRBV11-2,.,.,TGTGCCAGCAGCTACCTCCGAGGGCGGTCTGGAAACACCATATATTTT,CASSYLRGRSGNTIYF
TRBJ2-7,TRBV28,.,.,TGTGCCAGCAGTCCATGGCCAAAGTCAGGCCCCTACGAGCAGTACTTC,CASSPWPKSGPYEQYF
TRBJ2-1,TRBV30,.,.,TGTGCCTGGAGTGTTACTTACAATGAGCAGTTCTTC,CAWSVTYNEQFF
TRBJ2-1,TRBV11-1,.,.,TGTGCCAGCAGCTTATCCCGGTATGAGCAGTTCTTC,CASSLSRYEQFF
TRBJ2-7,TRBV11-2,.,TRBD2,TGTGCCAGCAGCGGCAAAGCGGGGGACGCCTACGAGCAGTACTTC,CASSGKAGDAYEQYF
TRBJ2-3,TRBV7-2,.,TRBD2,TGTGCCAGCAGCTTAGGGGGGGGATATCTTGGGTCAGATACGCAGTATTTT,CASSLGGGYLGSDTQYF
TRBJ1-1,TRBV11-3,.,.,TGTGCCAGCAGCTTACAGAAGAACACTGAAGCTTTCTTT,CASSLQKNTEAFF
TRBJ2-1,TRBV4-2,.,.,TGTGCCAGCAGCCAAGAAATGAGCCAAGACAATGAGCAGTTCTTC,CASSQEMSQDNEQFF
TRBJ2-2,TRBV3-1/TRBV3-2,.,TRBD2,TGTGCCAGCAGCCTTAACCCGGGACTAGCGGCCGGGGAGCTGTTTTTT,CASSLNPGLAAGELFF
TRBJ2-7,TRBV6-5,.,TRBD1,TGTGCCAGCTTCCAGGGGGCCGCCTACGAGCAGTACTTC,CASFQGAAYEQYF
TRBJ2-7,TRBV3-1/TRBV3-2,.,.,TGTGCCAGCAGCCAAGATTTGCGCCCGAGCGAGCAGTACTTC,CASSQDLRPSEQYF